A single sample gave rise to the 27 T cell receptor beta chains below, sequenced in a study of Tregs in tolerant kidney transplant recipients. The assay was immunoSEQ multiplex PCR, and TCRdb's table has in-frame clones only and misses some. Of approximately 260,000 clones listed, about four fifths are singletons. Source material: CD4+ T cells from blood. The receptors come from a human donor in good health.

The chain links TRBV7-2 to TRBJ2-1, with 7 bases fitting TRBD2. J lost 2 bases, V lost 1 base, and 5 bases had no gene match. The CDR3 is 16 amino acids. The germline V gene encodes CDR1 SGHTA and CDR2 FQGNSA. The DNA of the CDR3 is TGTGCCAGCAGCTTAGTTGGCGGGAGTACCTACAATGAGCAGTTCTTC. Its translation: CASSLVGGSTYNEQFF.

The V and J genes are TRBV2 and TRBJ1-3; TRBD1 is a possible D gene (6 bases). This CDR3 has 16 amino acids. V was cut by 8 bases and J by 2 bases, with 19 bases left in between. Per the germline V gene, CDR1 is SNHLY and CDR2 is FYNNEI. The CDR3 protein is CASLRYRDIAGNTIYF. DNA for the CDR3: TGTGCCAGCTTACGTTACAGGGATATCGCTGGAAACACCATATATTTT.

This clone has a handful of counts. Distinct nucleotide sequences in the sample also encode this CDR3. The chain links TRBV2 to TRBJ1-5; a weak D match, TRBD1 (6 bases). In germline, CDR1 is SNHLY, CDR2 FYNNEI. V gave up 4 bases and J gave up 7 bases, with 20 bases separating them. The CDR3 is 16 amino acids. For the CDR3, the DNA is TGTGCCAGCAGTGCCGCCGGGGGGGGCTCCGGGCAGCCCCAGCATTTT. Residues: CASSAAGGGSGQPQHF.

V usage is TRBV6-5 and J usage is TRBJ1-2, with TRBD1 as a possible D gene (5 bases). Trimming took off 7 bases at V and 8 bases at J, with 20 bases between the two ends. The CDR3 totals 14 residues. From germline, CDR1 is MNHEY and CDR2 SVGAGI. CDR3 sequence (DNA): TGTGCCAGCATCTCTCGCGAGACAGCGCGAGGCTACACCTTC. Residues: CASISRETARGYTF.

CDR3 bases: TGCGCCAGCAGCTTGGATATGCGACTAGGGATCATGTATTTT. Translating it yields CASSLDMRLGIMYF. The chain combines TRBV5-1 with TRBJ2-3; tentative D call: TRBD2 (6 bases). The V end was cut by 0 bases, the J end by 14 bases, with 19 bases between. The CDR3 is made up of 14 amino acids. Germline V gene lookup returns CDR1 SGHRS and CDR2 YFSETQ. The whole variable domain, remainder taken from reference TRBV5-1 and TRBJ2-3, is KAGVTQTPRYLIKTRGQQVTLSCSPISGHRSVSWYQQTPGQGLQFLFEYFSETQRNKGNFPGRFSGRQFSNSRSEMNVSTLELGDSALYLCASSLDMRLGIMYFGPGTRLTVL.

Here the CDR3 DNA reads TGCGCCAGCAGAAACAGCCTGGCCGGGGAGCTGTTTTTT. Protein product: CASRNSLAGELFF. The chain couples TRBV10-1 to TRBJ2-2; no clear D gene. The germline gives CDR1 WNHNN, CDR2 SYGVQD (reference sequence). The CDR3 spans 13 residues. The V end lost 6 bases, the J end lost 6 bases, and 11 bases lay between the germline ends.

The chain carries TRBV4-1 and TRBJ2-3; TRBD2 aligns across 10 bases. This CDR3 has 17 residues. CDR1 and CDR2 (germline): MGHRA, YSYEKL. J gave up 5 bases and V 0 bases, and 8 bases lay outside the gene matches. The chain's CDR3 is CASSQDERGGLGDTQYF. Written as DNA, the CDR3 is TGCGCCAGCAGCCAAGATGAGCGGGGGGGCCTCGGAGATACGCAGTATTTT.

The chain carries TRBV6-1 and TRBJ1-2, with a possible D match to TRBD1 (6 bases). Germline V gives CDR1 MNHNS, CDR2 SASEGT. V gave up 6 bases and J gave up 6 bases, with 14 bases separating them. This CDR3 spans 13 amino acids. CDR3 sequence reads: CASRWWGANGYTF. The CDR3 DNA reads TGTGCCAGCAGATGGTGGGGGGCGAATGGCTACACCTTC.

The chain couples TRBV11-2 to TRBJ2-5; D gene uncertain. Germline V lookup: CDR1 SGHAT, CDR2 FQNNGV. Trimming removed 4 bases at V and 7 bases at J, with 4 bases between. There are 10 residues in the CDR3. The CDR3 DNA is TGTGCCAGCAGCTACCGGACCCAGTACTTC. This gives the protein CASSYRTQYF.

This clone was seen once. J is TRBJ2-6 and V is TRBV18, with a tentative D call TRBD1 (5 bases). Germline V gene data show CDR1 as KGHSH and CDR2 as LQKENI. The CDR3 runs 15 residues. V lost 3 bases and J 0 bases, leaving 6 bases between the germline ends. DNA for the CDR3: TGTGCCAGCTCACCGACAGTCTCTGGGGCCAACGTCCTGACTTTC. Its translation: CASSPTVSGANVLTF.

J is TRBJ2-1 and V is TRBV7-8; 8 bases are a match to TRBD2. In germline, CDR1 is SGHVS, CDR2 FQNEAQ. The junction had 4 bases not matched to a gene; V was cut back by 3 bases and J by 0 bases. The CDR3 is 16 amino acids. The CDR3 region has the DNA TGTGCCAGCAGCTTTGTAGCGGGACTCTCCTACAATGAGCAGTTCTTC. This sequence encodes CASSFVAGLSYNEQFF.

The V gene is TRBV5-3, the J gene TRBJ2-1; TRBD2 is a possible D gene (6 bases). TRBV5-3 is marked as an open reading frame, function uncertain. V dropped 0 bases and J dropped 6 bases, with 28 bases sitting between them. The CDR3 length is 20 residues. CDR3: CARSLVTDSKEGLASNEQFF. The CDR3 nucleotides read TGTGCCAGAAGCTTGGTAACTGATTCTAAGGAGGGCCTAGCGAGCAATGAGCAGTTCTTC.

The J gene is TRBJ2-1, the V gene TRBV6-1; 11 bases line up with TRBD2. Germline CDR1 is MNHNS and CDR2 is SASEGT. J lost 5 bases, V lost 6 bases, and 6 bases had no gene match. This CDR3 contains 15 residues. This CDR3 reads CASRGVSGRDNEQFF. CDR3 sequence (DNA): TGTGCCAGCAGGGGAGTTAGCGGGAGGGACAATGAGCAGTTCTTC.

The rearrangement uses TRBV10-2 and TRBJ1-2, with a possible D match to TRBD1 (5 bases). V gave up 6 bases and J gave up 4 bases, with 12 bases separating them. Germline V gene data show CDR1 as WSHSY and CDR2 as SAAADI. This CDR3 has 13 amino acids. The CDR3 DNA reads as TGCGCCAGCAGCGCCACAGGTTCCTATGGCTACACCTTC. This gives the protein CASSATGSYGYTF.

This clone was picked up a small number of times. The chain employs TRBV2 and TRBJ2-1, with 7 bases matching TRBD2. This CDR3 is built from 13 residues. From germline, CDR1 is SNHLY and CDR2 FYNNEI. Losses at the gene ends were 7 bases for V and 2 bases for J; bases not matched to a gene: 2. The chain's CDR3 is CASMAGAYNEQFF. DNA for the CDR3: TGTGCCAGCATGGCGGGGGCCTACAATGAGCAGTTCTTC. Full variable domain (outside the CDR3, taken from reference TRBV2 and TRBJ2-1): EPEVTQTPSHQVTQMGQEVILRCVPISNHLYFYWYRQILGQKVEFLVSFYNNEISEKSEIFDDQFSVERPDGSNFTLKIRSTKLEDSAMYFCASMAGAYNEQFFGPGTRLTVL.

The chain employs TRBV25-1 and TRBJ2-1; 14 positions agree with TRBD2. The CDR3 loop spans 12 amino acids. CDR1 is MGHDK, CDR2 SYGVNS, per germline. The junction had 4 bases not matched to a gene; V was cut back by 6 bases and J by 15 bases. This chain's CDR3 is CASREGLAGVFF. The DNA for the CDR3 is TGTGCCAGCAGAGAGGGACTAGCGGGAGTGTTCTTC.

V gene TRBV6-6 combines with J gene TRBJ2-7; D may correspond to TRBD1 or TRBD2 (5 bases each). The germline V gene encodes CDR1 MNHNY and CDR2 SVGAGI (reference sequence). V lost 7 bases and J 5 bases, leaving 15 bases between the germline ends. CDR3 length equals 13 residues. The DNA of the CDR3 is TGTGCCAGCAAGAGGGCCGGGGCACACGAGCAGTACTTC. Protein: CASKRAGAHEQYF.

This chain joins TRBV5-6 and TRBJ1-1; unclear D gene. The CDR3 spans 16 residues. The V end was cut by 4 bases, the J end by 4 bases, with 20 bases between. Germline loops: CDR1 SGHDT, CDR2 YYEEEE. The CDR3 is CASSENGWGGSTEAFF. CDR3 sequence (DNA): TGTGCCAGCAGCGAAAATGGATGGGGAGGGAGCACTGAAGCTTTCTTT.

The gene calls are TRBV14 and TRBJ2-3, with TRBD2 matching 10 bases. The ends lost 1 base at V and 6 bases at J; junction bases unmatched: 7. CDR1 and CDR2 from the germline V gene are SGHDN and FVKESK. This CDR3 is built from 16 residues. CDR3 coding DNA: TGTGCCAGCAGCCAAGCAGCGGGGGGGCTTTGGGATACGCAGTATTTT. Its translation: CASSQAAGGLWDTQYF.

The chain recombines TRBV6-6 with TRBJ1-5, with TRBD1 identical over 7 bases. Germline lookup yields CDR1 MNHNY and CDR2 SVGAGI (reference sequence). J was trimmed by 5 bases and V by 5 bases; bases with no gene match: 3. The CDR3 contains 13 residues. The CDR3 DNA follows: TGTGCCAGCAGTCCTCAGGGGGATCAGCCCCAGCATTTT. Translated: CASSPQGDQPQHF.

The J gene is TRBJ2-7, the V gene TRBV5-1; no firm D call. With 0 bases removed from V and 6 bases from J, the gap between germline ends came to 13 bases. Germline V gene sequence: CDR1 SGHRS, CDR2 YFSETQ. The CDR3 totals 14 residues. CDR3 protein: CASSLARVVGEQYF. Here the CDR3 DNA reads TGCGCCAGCAGCTTGGCCCGTGTGGTGGGCGAGCAGTACTTC.

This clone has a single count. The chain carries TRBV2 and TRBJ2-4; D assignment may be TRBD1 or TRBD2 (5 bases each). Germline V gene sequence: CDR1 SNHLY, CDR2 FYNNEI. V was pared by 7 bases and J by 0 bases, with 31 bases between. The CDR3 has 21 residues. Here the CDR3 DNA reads TGTGCCAGCACCAAGAAGAGTAGCCGGGACGGAGCTAACCTAGCCAAAAACATTCAGTACTTC. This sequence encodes CASTKKSSRDGANLAKNIQYF.

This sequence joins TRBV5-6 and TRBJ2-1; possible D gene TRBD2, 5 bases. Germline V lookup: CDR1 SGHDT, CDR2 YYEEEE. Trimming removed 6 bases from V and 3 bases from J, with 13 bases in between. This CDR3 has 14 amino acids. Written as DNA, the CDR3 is TGTGCCAGCAAGTTGGCACTAGTCTACAATGAGCAGTTCTTC. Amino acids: CASKLALVYNEQFF.

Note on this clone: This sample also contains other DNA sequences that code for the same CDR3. The chain's CDR3 is CASSLGGPGYTF. In DNA form, the CDR3 reads TGCGCCAGCAGCTTGGGGGGTCCTGGCTACACCTTC. This chain uses TRBV5-1 with TRBJ1-2; D gene ambiguous. V shed 0 bases and J shed 7 bases, with 7 bases lying between them. There are 12 residues in the CDR3. The germline V gene has CDR1 SGHRS and CDR2 YFSETQ.

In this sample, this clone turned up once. CDR3 region: CASSTATGGNIQYF. The CDR3 DNA is TGCGCCAGCAGCACGGCGACAGGGGGAAACATTCAGTACTTC. This chain links TRBV5-1 with TRBJ2-4; 9 bases match TRBD1. CDR1 is SGHRS and CDR2 is YFSETQ in the germline V gene. Trimming at V came to 4 bases and at J to 6 bases, leaving 5 bases not matched to a gene. CDR3 length: 14 residues.

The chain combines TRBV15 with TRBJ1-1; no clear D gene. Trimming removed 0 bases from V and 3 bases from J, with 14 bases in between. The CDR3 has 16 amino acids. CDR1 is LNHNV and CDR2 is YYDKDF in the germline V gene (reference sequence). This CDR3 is CATSRDRRGLDTEAFF. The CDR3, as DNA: TGTGCCACCAGCAGAGATCGGAGAGGGCTGGACACTGAAGCTTTCTTT.

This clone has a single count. In DNA, the CDR3 is TGCGCCAGCAGCTCCTCAGGAGGGAACACCGGGGAGCTGTTTTTT. It translates to CASSSSGGNTGELFF. The chain is built from TRBV5-1 and TRBJ2-2; maybe TRBD2 (5 bases). The CDR3 sequence is 15 residues long. Trimming shortened V by 3 bases and J by 1 base, and 10 bases separated the two germline ends. The germline V gene encodes CDR1 SGHRS and CDR2 YFSETQ.